Listed below are T cell receptor beta chains from one sample, sequenced in a study of blood T cells in healthy people across ages. TCRdb fed the 5' RACE reads into MiXCR, producing one record per CDR3 protein. The sample lists approximately 1,100,000 distinct CDR3 sequences; 35% to 50% were seen once. Sequenced material: blood. These receptors all come from a woman aged 60-75 years in good health. Each CDR3 is given with its conserved first and last residue. Each record gives: clone size, D gene, V gene, J gene, CDR3 protein, CDR3 DNA. The D gene is left open where the match is weak. Clone size is stated in some rows and not others, as once, few, many or a class when expanded.

few,.,TRBV12-3/TRBV12-4,TRBJ1-2,CASSNLGRPNYGYTF,TGTGCCAGCAGTAACTTGGGACGGCCGAACTATGGCTACACCTTC
.,TRBD1,TRBV20-1,TRBJ2-7,CSATTGEAPYEQYF,TGCAGTGCTACTACAGGGGAAGCCCCCTACGAGCAGTACTTC
.,.,TRBV20-1,TRBJ2-7,CSARPFGVYEQYF,TGCAGTGCTAGACCCTTTGGCGTCTACGAGCAGTACTTC
.,.,TRBV5-1,TRBJ1-1,CASSRGGQKGTEAFF,TGCGCCAGCAGTAGGGGGGGGCAGAAGGGTACTGAAGCTTTCTTT
few,.,TRBV6-6,TRBJ2-1,CASSPQGGPSWNEQFF,TGTGCCAGCAGTCCCCAGGGGGGCCCTTCTTGGAATGAGCAGTTCTTC
many,TRBD2,TRBV10-2,TRBJ2-1,CASTSGPLLEQFF,TGCGCCAGCACTAGCGGGCCTCTTCTCGAGCAGTTCTTC
.,TRBD1,TRBV27,TRBJ1-5,CASRPGQFGQPQHF,TGTGCCAGCAGACCGGGACAGTTTGGGCAGCCCCAGCATTTT
few,.,TRBV24-1,TRBJ2-7,CATSDYRVYEQYF,TGTGCCACCAGTGATTACAGGGTATACGAGCAGTACTTC
.,.,TRBV12-3/TRBV12-4,TRBJ2-6,CASSFTLEEAYTTTSGANVLTF,TGTGCCAGCAGTTTCACCCTCGAAGAAGCGTATACTACCACCTCTGGGGCCAACGTCCTGACTTTC
.,TRBD2,TRBV24-1,TRBJ2-3,CATSDLTGREASTDTQYF,TGTGCCACCAGTGATCTAACCGGGAGGGAAGCTAGCACAGATACGCAGTATTTT
few,TRBD1,TRBV7-8,TRBJ1-4,CASSLTGGRNEKLFF,TGTGCCAGCAGCTTGACAGGGGGCCGCAATGAAAAACTGTTTTTT
few,TRBD2,TRBV11-2,TRBJ2-1,CASSLVRGRGPAYNEQFF,TGTGCCAGCAGCTTAGTGCGCGGGAGGGGGCCAGCCTACAATGAGCAGTTCTTC
many,TRBD1,TRBV28,TRBJ2-7,CASRGTGGFYEQYF,TGTGCCAGCAGGGGGACAGGGGGATTCTACGAGCAGTACTTC
many,.,TRBV10-2,TRBJ2-3,CASSSGPSDTQYF,TGCGCCAGCTCGAGCGGGCCATCAGATACGCAGTATTTT
few,TRBD1,TRBV20-1,TRBJ1-2,CSARTGIGFYGYTF,TGCAGTGCCCGGACAGGGATCGGGTTCTATGGCTACACCTTC
few,.,TRBV2,TRBJ2-1,CASSVTTLSGNEQFF,TGTGCCAGCAGTGTAACAACCCTGAGCGGAAATGAGCAGTTCTTC
.,.,TRBV27,TRBJ1-1,CASSFSGVTEAFF,TGTGCCAGCAGTTTTAGTGGGGTTACTGAAGCTTTCTTT
.,.,TRBV7-2,TRBJ2-4,CASSLGDVGGSLNIQYF,TGTGCCAGCAGCTTAGGGGACGTGGGGGGAAGCTTAAACATTCAGTACTTC
.,TRBD1,TRBV25-1,TRBJ2-7,CASRTYTGTGPYEQYF,TGTGCCAGCAGGACTTATACCGGGACAGGGCCCTACGAGCAGTACTTC
.,TRBD1,TRBV10-3,TRBJ2-5,CAISDGQGGETQYF,TGTGCCATCAGTGACGGACAGGGTGGGGAGACCCAGTACTTC
.,.,TRBV27,TRBJ2-1,CASVSPGRTRGNEQFF,TGTGCCAGCGTGTCCCCGGGCAGAACGCGGGGCAATGAGCAGTTCTTC
few,TRBD1,TRBV27,TRBJ2-7,CASSPHGTGSYEQYF,TGTGCCAGCAGTCCACACGGGACAGGATCCTACGAGCAGTACTTC
few,.,TRBV11-2,TRBJ2-3,CASSLKASRATDTQYF,TGTGCCAGCAGCTTAAAAGCCTCACGGGCCACAGATACGCAGTATTTT
.,.,TRBV20-1,TRBJ1-2,CSARASTDGYTF,TGCAGTGCTAGAGCAAGCACGGATGGCTACACCTTC
.,.,TRBV4-1,TRBJ2-1,CASSQEVATVLEQFF,TGCGCCAGCAGCCAAGAAGTGGCGACTGTTCTGGAGCAGTTCTTC
once,TRBD1,TRBV24-1,TRBJ2-3,CATSATVGTVTQYF,TGTGCCACCAGTGCAACCGTCGGGACAGTTACGCAGTATTTT
.,TRBD1,TRBV6-2/TRBV6-3,TRBJ2-7,CASSHGTGFNEQYF,TGTGCCAGCAGCCACGGGACAGGGTTCAACGAGCAGTACTTC
.,.,TRBV5-1,TRBJ1-2,CASSLDSDFGPHTGGYTF,TGCGCCAGCAGCTTGGACAGTGATTTCGGTCCCCATACGGGTGGCTACACCTTC
few,TRBD1,TRBV5-1,TRBJ2-7,CASSLGQGVSHEQYF,TGCGCCAGCAGCTTGGGACAGGGAGTATCTCACGAGCAGTACTTC
.,.,TRBV27,TRBJ1-6,CASSFRAIYNSPLHF,TGTGCCAGCAGTTTTAGAGCCATATATAATTCACCCCTCCACTTT
few,TRBD2,TRBV29-1,TRBJ2-5,CSVGSSGRAKQYF,TGCAGCGTTGGGTCTAGCGGGAGGGCTAAACAGTACTTC
.,.,TRBV10-2,TRBJ1-2,CASSESGPDYGYTF,TGCGCCAGCAGTGAGTCAGGCCCTGACTATGGCTACACCTTT
.,TRBD1,TRBV6-1,TRBJ2-5,CASSVKGAGNEQYF,TGTGCCAGCAGTGTAAAGGGGGCCGGCAATGAGCAGTACTTC
few,TRBD2,TRBV20-1,TRBJ2-7,CSASRGAGVGYEQYF,TGCAGTGCATCGCGAGGTGCGGGAGTTGGGTACGAGCAGTACTTC
few,TRBD2,TRBV4-2,TRBJ2-1,CASSLNNRRLAGGSSYNEQFF,TGTGCCAGCAGCCTCAATAATCGACGACTAGCGGGAGGCAGCTCCTACAATGAGCAGTTCTTC
few,.,TRBV7-9,TRBJ2-7,CASSLARERYEQYF,TGTGCCAGCAGCTTAGCCCGGGAGAGGTACGAGCAGTACTTC
.,.,TRBV9,TRBJ2-1,CASSPQRDYNEQFF,TGTGCCAGCAGTCCTCAGCGCGATTACAATGAGCAGTTCTTC
.,.,TRBV16,TRBJ2-3,CASSQEEASSTDTQYF,TGTGCCAGCAGCCAAGAGGAGGCTTCTAGCACAGATACGCAGTATTTT
.,.,TRBV20-1,TRBJ2-7,CSARLESGSYEQYF,TGCAGTGCTAGGTTGGAGAGCGGTTCCTACGAGCAGTACTTC
.,.,TRBV20-1,TRBJ2-7,CSASGKRGEQYF,TGCAGTGCTAGTGGGAAAAGGGGTGAGCAGTACTTC